The 15 T cell receptor beta chains presented below share a single source sample, sequenced in a study of T cell changes during pregnancy in multiple sclerosis. The protocol was immunoSEQ multiplex PCR, while the TCRdb copy is restricted to in-frame clones and leaves out a portion. The sample records about 24,000 clones, 90% being singletons. The input for sequencing was CD8+ T cells from peripheral blood mononuclear cells, taken in the third trimester of pregnancy. The receptors derive from a female donor in good health, enrolled as a control in a pregnancy study.

V usage is TRBV29-1 and J usage is TRBJ2-7, with TRBD1 matching over 9 bases. The CDR3 has 14 residues. Germline CDR1 is SQVTM and CDR2 is ANQGSEA. V was clipped by 3 bases and J by 7 bases; unmatched bases: 10. The CDR3 sequence is CSVETGQGAWEQYF. CDR3 nucleotide sequence: TGCAGCGTTGAGACGGGACAGGGTGCTTGGGAGCAGTACTTC.

This chain joins TRBV28 and TRBJ2-7, with 10 bases lining up with TRBD2. The CDR3 contains 17 residues. Germline V lookup: CDR1 MDHEN, CDR2 SYDVKM. The ends lost 5 bases at V and 3 bases at J; junction bases unmatched: 13. CDR3 sequence: CASSPITPSGSLYEQYF. In DNA, the CDR3 is TGTGCCAGCAGTCCGATCACCCCTAGCGGGAGTCTCTACGAGCAGTACTTC.

This clone is classed as medium-sized (0.01 to 0.1%). This sequence joins TRBV7-5 and TRBJ2-1; the table assigns TRBD1, which was not confirmed against the DNA. TRBV7-5 is given as a pseudogene. The CDR3 is 11 amino acids. CDR3 region: CARSFPSEQFF. The CDR3 DNA reads as TGTGCCAGAAGCTTCCCCAGTGAGCAGTTCTTC.

V usage is TRBV7-9 and J usage is TRBJ2-7, with D tentatively TRBD1 (6 bases). V lost 5 bases and J 3 bases, leaving 20 bases between the germline ends. CDR1 SEHNR and CDR2 FQNEAQ come from the germline V gene (reference sequence). The CDR3 extends over 16 amino acids. CDR3 in amino acids: CASSLGHPMSLYEQYF. CDR3 coding DNA: TGTGCCAGCAGCCTGGGACACCCGATGAGCCTCTACGAGCAGTACTTC.

This clone turned up a few times. The chain uses TRBV19 and TRBJ1-1; D is perhaps TRBD1 (6 bases). Germline V gives CDR1 LNHDA, CDR2 SQIVND (reference sequence). Trimming stripped 6 bases from V and 6 bases from J, with 11 bases between. The CDR3 is 12 amino acids. CDR3 protein: CASSLGGPEAFF. In DNA, the CDR3 is TGTGCCAGTAGCTTAGGGGGACCTGAAGCTTTCTTT.

This clone has just one count. The chain is built from TRBV2 and TRBJ2-7, with D possibly being TRBD2 (7 bases). Trimming cost V 4 bases and J 3 bases, with 13 bases left between them. This CDR3 comprises 14 residues. Germline lookup yields CDR1 SNHLY and CDR2 FYNNEI. CDR3 in amino acids: CASSGGGGNYEQYF. The CDR3 DNA sequence: TGTGCCAGCAGTGGAGGGGGGGGGAACTACGAGCAGTACTTC.

The V call is TRBV6-6, the J call TRBJ2-7; perhaps TRBD1 as D (6 bases). The CDR3 is made up of 12 amino acids. V was cut by 6 bases and J by 5 bases, with 11 bases left in between. CDR1 and CDR2 from the germline V gene are MNHNY and SVGAGI (reference sequence). CDR3 DNA: TGTGCCAGCAGCGGAAACAGGGACGAGCAGTACTTC. It yields the protein CASSGNRDEQYF.

The chain couples TRBV28 to TRBJ2-7, with D hard to call. The ends were cut back, 2 bases at V and 0 bases at J, with 5 bases in the middle. Germline CDR1 MDHEN, CDR2 SYDVKM. The length of the CDR3 is 13 residues. The CDR3 region is CASSLPSSYEQYF. In DNA, the CDR3 is TGTGCCAGCAGTTTACCCAGCTCCTACGAGCAGTACTTC.

The J gene is TRBJ2-3, the V gene TRBV5-8, with 10 bases lining up with TRBD2. Losses at the gene ends were 1 base for V and 0 bases for J; bases not matched to a gene: 14. The CDR3 sequence is 20 residues long. Germline CDR1 and CDR2: SGHTS and YDEGEE. CDR3 nucleotides: TGTGCCAGCAGCTTGTTCCTAGCGGGAGTTTGGGGGATTAGCACAGATACGCAGTATTTT. Protein sequence: CASSLFLAGVWGISTDTQYF.

This chain uses TRBV7-9 with TRBJ1-2, with 8 bases that match TRBD1. CDR1 is SEHNR and CDR2 is FQNEAQ in the germline V gene (reference sequence). The CDR3 is 18 residues long. V trimming: 2 bases; J trimming: 9 bases; junction bases outside the gene matches: 20. In nucleotides, the CDR3 is TGTGCCAGCAGCTTAAACGTGCATGACAGGGGATACCTATGGAGCTACACCTTC. Encoded protein: CASSLNVHDRGYLWSYTF.

J is TRBJ1-3 and V is TRBV9; D is ambiguous. The CDR3 is made up of 14 amino acids. Deletions cut 0 bases from V and 0 bases from J, with 4 bases between. CDR1 is SGDLS, CDR2 YYNGEE, per germline. The CDR3 nucleotides read TGTGCCAGCAGCGTAGGGAGCTCTGGAAACACCATATATTTT. This translates into CASSVGSSGNTIYF.

J is TRBJ1-3 and V is TRBV6-1, with a possible D match to TRBD1 (6 bases). The germline V gene has CDR1 MNHNS and CDR2 SASEGT. Trimming removed 4 bases from V and 4 bases from J, with 14 bases in between. The CDR3 runs to 15 residues. The CDR3 sequence: CASSGSTGSGNTIYF. The CDR3 coding sequence is TGTGCCAGCAGTGGGTCTACAGGGAGCGGAAACACCATATATTTT.

This clone is a singleton in its sample. In DNA form, the CDR3 reads TGTGCCACCGGGTTTGATGGTCCGAACACTGAAGCTTTCTTT. Its translation is CATGFDGPNTEAFF. This chain connects TRBV10-3 to TRBJ1-1; no firm D call. Germline V gene sequence: CDR1 ENHRY, CDR2 SYGVKD. This CDR3 has 14 residues. V was pared by 10 bases and J by 1 base, with 16 bases between.

The chain uses TRBV5-8 and TRBJ2-1, with D possibly being TRBD2 (5 bases). In germline, CDR1 is SGHTS, CDR2 YDEGEE. Trimming took off 0 bases at V and 0 bases at J, with 13 bases between the two ends. The CDR3 is 17 residues long. CDR3 sequence: CASSLGSGYSSYNEQFF. Written as DNA, the CDR3 is TGTGCCAGCAGCTTGGGAAGCGGCTATAGCTCCTACAATGAGCAGTTCTTC.

The V and J genes are TRBV29-1 and TRBJ2-7, with TRBD1 identical over 10 bases. The V gene end was trimmed by 7 bases and the J gene end by 7 bases; junction bases not matched to a gene: 10. CDR1 is SQVTM and CDR2 is ANQGSEA in the germline V gene. The CDR3 runs 13 residues. The CDR3 protein is CSAGTGDLQEQYF. CDR3 in DNA: TGCAGCGCTGGGACAGGGGATCTCCAAGAGCAGTACTTC.